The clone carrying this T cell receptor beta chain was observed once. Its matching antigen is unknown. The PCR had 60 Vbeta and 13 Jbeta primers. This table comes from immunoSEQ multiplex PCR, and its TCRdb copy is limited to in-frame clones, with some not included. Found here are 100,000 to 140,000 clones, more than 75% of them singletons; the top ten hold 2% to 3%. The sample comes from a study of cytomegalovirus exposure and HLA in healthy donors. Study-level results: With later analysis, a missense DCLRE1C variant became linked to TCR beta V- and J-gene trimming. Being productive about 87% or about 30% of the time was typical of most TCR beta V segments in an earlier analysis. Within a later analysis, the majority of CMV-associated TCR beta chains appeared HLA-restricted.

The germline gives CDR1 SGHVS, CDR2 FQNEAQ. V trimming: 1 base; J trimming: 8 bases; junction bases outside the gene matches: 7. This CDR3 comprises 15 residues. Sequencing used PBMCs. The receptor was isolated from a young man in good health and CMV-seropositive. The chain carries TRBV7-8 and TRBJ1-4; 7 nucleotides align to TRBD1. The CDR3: CASSLVSAGGEKLFF. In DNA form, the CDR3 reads TGTGCCAGCAGCTTAGTATCGGCAGGGGGAGAAAAACTGTTTTTT.